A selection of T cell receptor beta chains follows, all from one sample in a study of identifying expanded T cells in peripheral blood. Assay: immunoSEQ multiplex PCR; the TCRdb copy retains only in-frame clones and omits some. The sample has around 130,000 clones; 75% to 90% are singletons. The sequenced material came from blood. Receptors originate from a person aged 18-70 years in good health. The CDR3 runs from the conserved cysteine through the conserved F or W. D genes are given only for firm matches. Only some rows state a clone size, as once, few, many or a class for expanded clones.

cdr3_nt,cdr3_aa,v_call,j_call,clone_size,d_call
TGTGCCAGCAGCTTAGCGCCCCCTCCGGGAGAAAAACTGTTTTTT,CASSLAPPPGEKLFF,TRBV7-7,TRBJ1-4,NA,NA
TGTGCCAGCAGCTTAAGCTGGCAGCAAGAGACCCAGTACTTC,CASSLSWQQETQYF,TRBV7-2,TRBJ2-5,once,NA
TGTGCCAGCAGTCTACCATACCATTCTTACAATGAGCAGTTCTTC,CASSLPYHSYNEQFF,TRBV7-9,TRBJ2-1,NA,NA
TGTGCCAGCAGAAGGAGGCCCCGGCAACCTGATACGCAGTATTTT,CASRRRPRQPDTQYF,TRBV6-6,TRBJ2-3,NA,NA
TGTGCCAGCTCACCTTCTGCGGGCCATCAGCCCCAGCATTTT,CASSPSAGHQPQHF,TRBV18,TRBJ1-5,NA,NA
TGTGCCAGCAGCTTAGTGGTGGAGGAGACCCAGTACTTC,CASSLVVEETQYF,TRBV7-8,TRBJ2-5,NA,NA
TGTGCCAGCTCACTGGGACAGAACTCCTACGAGCAGTACTTC,CASSLGQNSYEQYF,TRBV18,TRBJ2-7,NA,TRBD1
TGCGCCAGCAGCCCGGACTTGGTCTTGGGACACTCTGGAAACACCATATATTTT,CASSPDLVLGHSGNTIYF,TRBV4-3,TRBJ1-3,NA,NA
TGCGCCAGCAGCCGCCAAACAGGGGGCAAGATCACCGGGGAGCTGTTTTTT,CASSRQTGGKITGELFF,TRBV4-1,TRBJ2-2,NA,TRBD1
TGTGCCTGGAGTCCGACAGGTCATAACTATGGCTACACCTTC,CAWSPTGHNYGYTF,TRBV30,TRBJ1-2,NA,NA
TGTGCCAGAAGCGGCGACCAGGGGGCCTATGGCTACACCTTC,CARSGDQGAYGYTF,TRBV5-3,TRBJ1-2,few,TRBD1
TGTGCCAGCAGCCCAACCCCACAGGGATTCTTTGAGCAGTTCTTC,CASSPTPQGFFEQFF,TRBV9,TRBJ2-1,NA,NA
TGTGCCAGCAGTGAACGACCCTTTGGGGAATTGAACACTGAAGCTTTCTTT,CASSERPFGELNTEAFF,TRBV6-1,TRBJ1-1,NA,NA
TGTGCCAGCAGCGTAGGTTTTCAGGGGCCCTACGAGCAGTACTTC,CASSVGFQGPYEQYF,TRBV9,TRBJ2-7,NA,NA
TGCGCCAGCAGCTATATGGCTAGCGGAGATGAGACCCAGTACTTC,CASSYMASGDETQYF,TRBV5-1,TRBJ2-5,NA,TRBD2
TGTGCCAGCAGTTACTCGGGAAATTACAATGAGCAGTTCTTC,CASSYSGNYNEQFF,TRBV6-6,TRBJ2-1,NA,NA
TGTGCCAGCTCACCGACCGACAGCAATCAGCCCCAGCATTTT,CASSPTDSNQPQHF,TRBV18,TRBJ1-5,NA,NA
TGTGCCAGCAGCTTAGGAGGGACAGCATCCTACGAGCAGTACTTC,CASSLGGTASYEQYF,TRBV11-2,TRBJ2-7,NA,TRBD1
TGTGCCAGCAGCCCACAACCATGGGACAGGGGGTTTGGCTACACCTTC,CASSPQPWDRGFGYTF,TRBV13,TRBJ1-2,NA,TRBD1
TGTGCCATCAGTGATGGGCGGTCCTACAATGAGCAGTTCTTC,CAISDGRSYNEQFF,TRBV10-3,TRBJ2-1,NA,NA
TGTGCCAGCAGCCCCAGACTACTCTACGAGCAGTACTTC,CASSPRLLYEQYF,TRBV7-8,TRBJ2-7,NA,NA
TGTGCCAGCAGTACAGGGGGGTTTAATGAAAAACTGTTTTTT,CASSTGGFNEKLFF,TRBV28,TRBJ1-4,NA,TRBD1
TGTGCCAGCAGCCCGGACAGGTATACGCAGTATTTT,CASSPDRYTQYF,TRBV6-5,TRBJ2-3,NA,TRBD1
TGCGCCAGCAGCCAAGATCGCGGACAGGGCGGGGAGCTGTTTTTT,CASSQDRGQGGELFF,TRBV4-3,TRBJ2-2,NA,TRBD1
TGTGCCAGTAGTTACCCTTCAGGGAATGAGCAGTTCTTC,CASSYPSGNEQFF,TRBV19,TRBJ2-1,NA,NA
TGTGCCAGCAGCCGTTACTCAGCGACGCGAGGAGCTTTCTTT,CASSRYSATRGAFF,TRBV5-6,TRBJ1-1,NA,NA
TGTGCCAGTGTCAGACGGCTATATGACAATGAGCAGTTCTTC,CASVRRLYDNEQFF,TRBV7-8,TRBJ2-1,NA,NA
TGTGCCAGCAGAAGCAACGGGGAGCTGTTTTTT,CASRSNGELFF,TRBV6-4,TRBJ2-2,NA,NA
TGCAGCGGTGCCGACGGAAATGAAAAACTGTTTTTT,CSGADGNEKLFF,TRBV29-1,TRBJ1-4,once,NA
TGTGCTAGTGGTTTGGACCCGACGGGGACCTACGAGCAGTACTTC,CASGLDPTGTYEQYF,TRBV12-5,TRBJ2-7,NA,NA
TGTGCCAGCAGTACGACAGACTATGGCTACACCTTC,CASSTTDYGYTF,TRBV6-6,TRBJ1-2,NA,NA
TGTGCCAGCAGCCCGACAGGGGACGAGCAGTACTTC,CASSPTGDEQYF,TRBV7-8,TRBJ2-7,once,TRBD1
TGTGCCAGTACCCGGCAGATTAATGAAAAACTGTTTTTT,CASTRQINEKLFF,TRBV19,TRBJ1-4,NA,NA
TGTGCCAGCAGCTTGGCCCCGGGGGCGGGTCAGCCCCAGCATTTT,CASSLAPGAGQPQHF,TRBV5-4,TRBJ1-5,NA,NA
TGTGCCAGCAGCGAGGGACAGGGGGCCACTGAAGCTTTCTTT,CASSEGQGATEAFF,TRBV7-9,TRBJ1-1,NA,TRBD1
TGCGCCAGCAGCTCCGCGTGGGGAGCCGGGGAGCTGTTTTTT,CASSSAWGAGELFF,TRBV5-1,TRBJ2-2,NA,NA
TGCAGCGTTGTGGGACAGGCAAGCACAGATACGCAGTATTTT,CSVVGQASTDTQYF,TRBV29-1,TRBJ2-3,NA,TRBD1
TGTGCCTGGAGCCCCGACAGGGGGCGCGGGGACACTGAAGCTTTCTTT,CAWSPDRGRGDTEAFF,TRBV30,TRBJ1-1,NA,TRBD1
TGTGCCAGCAGCTTAGGGGCGGGGGGCCACGCCGATACGCAGTATTTT,CASSLGAGGHADTQYF,TRBV7-8,TRBJ2-3,NA,TRBD2
TGTGCCAGCAGCTTACCGGACAGGGGAAGGGACGAGCAGTACTTC,CASSLPDRGRDEQYF,TRBV7-2,TRBJ2-7,NA,TRBD1
TGTGCCAGCTCACCAAGAAATACAGGGGCCGATGGTGCCGTTGAAAAACTGTTTTTT,CASSPRNTGADGAVEKLFF,TRBV18,TRBJ1-4,NA,TRBD1
TGTGCCAGCAGCTTTTCCCTGAAACCCTACGAGCAGTACTTC,CASSFSLKPYEQYF,TRBV7-9,TRBJ2-7,NA,NA
TGTGCCAGCACCGATTTCGGGAGGGCCAGCTCGGCAACTAATGAAAAACTGTTTTTT,CASTDFGRASSATNEKLFF,TRBV28,TRBJ1-4,NA,NA
TGCGCCAGCAGCCCAGGTCCAGGGGAGAATCAGCCCCAGCATTTT,CASSPGPGENQPQHF,TRBV5-1,TRBJ1-5,NA,NA
TGTGCCAGCAGTTACTCGACAGGGGGTCGGGACGAGCAGTACTTC,CASSYSTGGRDEQYF,TRBV6-5,TRBJ2-7,NA,TRBD1